This T cell receptor beta chain comes out of a study of cytomegalovirus exposure and HLA in healthy donors. Study-wide findings and caveats: In an earlier analysis, productive rearrangement rates for most beta V segments clustered near 87% or 30%.

This CDR3 has 14 residues. Between the trimmed V and J ends, which lost 4 bases and 2 bases, there was a span of 12 bases. Per germline, CDR1 SGHRS and CDR2 YFSETQ. The PCR made use of 60 Vbeta and 13 Jbeta primers. The protocol was immunoSEQ multiplex PCR, while the TCRdb copy is restricted to in-frame clones and leaves out a portion. The table records about 92,000 clones, 65% to 85% of them present only once. As regards this clone: Its antigen is as yet unknown.

The genes are TRBV5-1 and TRBJ1-1; a weak D match, TRBD1 (6 bases). Sequenced sample: PBMCs. This clonotype originated in a girl aged 2 to 10 in good health and CMV-seropositive. The CDR3 spells CASSVSRGNTEAFF. The CDR3 DNA sequence: TGCGCCAGCAGCGTCAGCAGGGGCAACACTGAAGCTTTCTTT.